The clone carrying this T cell receptor beta chain turned up a few times. The data derive from a study of immune heterogeneity within non-small cell lung tumors. Multiplex PCR employing 32 V and 13 J primers generated amplicons of the TCR beta CDR3. TCRdb re-derived calls from the multiplex PCR reads in MiXCR, one entry per CDR3 protein. Here the sample spans tens of thousands of distinct CDR3 sequences, less than 35% being singletons. The germline gives CDR1 MNHNS, CDR2 SASEGT. CDR3 length: 14 amino acids. V gave up 5 bases and J gave up 4 bases, with 14 bases separating them. Bulk tumor genomic DNA (approximately 570 ng per sample) served as template. Every primary tumor yielded several biopsies, spaced far apart, that were taken during surgery. With untreated, newly diagnosed non-small cell lung cancer, the patients went on to undergo curative surgery.

Sequenced material: lung tumor tissue. The sequence was obtained from a man aged 40-50 years with non-small cell lung cancer. The rearrangement joins TRBV6-1 to TRBJ1-1; no reliable D call. The chain's CDR3 is CASSNGRSRTEAFF. The CDR3 DNA is TGTGCCAGCAGTAACGGACGCTCGCGCACTGAAGCTTTCTTT.